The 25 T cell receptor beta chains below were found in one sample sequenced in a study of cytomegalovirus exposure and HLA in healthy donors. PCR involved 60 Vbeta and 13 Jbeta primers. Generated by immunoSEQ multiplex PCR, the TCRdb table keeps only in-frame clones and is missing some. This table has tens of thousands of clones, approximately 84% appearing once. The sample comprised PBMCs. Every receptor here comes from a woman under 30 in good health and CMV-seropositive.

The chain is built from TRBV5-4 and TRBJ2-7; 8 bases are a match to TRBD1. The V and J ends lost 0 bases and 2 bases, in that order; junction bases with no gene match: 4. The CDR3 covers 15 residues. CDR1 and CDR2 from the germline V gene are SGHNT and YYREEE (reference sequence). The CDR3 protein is CASSLGQGAPYEQYF. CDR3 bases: TGTGCCAGCAGCTTGGGCCAGGGGGCTCCCTACGAGCAGTACTTC.

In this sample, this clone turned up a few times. The CDR3 reads CASSLSRNEQFF. The CDR3 region has the DNA TGTGCCAGCAGTTTATCGCGTAACGAGCAGTTCTTC. This chain uses TRBV28 with TRBJ2-1; the D is unclear. V dropped 1 base and J dropped 10 bases, with 8 bases sitting between them. The CDR3 has 12 residues. Germline V gives CDR1 MDHEN, CDR2 SYDVKM.

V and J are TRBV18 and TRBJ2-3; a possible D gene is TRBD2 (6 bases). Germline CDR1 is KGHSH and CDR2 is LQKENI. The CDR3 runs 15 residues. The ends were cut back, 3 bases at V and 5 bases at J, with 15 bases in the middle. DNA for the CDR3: TGTGCCAGCTCACCCTCGGGCGGGAATCTAGATACGCAGTATTTT. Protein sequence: CASSPSGGNLDTQYF.

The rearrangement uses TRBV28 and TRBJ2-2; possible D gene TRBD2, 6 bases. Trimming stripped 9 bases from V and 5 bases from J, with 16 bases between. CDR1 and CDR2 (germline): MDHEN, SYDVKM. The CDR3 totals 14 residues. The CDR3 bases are TGTGCCAGTAATGATATAAGCGGGACCGGGGAGCTGTTTTTT. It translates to CASNDISGTGELFF.

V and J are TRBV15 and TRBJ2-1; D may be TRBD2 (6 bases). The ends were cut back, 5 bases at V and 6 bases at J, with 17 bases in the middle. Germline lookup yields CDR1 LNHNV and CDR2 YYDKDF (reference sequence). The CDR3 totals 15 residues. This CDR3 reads CATSARTDGGNEQFF. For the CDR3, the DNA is TGTGCCACCAGCGCGCGAACTGACGGGGGCAATGAGCAGTTCTTC.

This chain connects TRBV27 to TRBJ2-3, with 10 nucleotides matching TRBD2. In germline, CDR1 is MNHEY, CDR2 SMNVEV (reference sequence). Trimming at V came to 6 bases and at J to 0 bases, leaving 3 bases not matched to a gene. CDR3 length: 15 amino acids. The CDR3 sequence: CASRLAGGSTDTQYF. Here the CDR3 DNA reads TGTGCCAGCAGGTTAGCGGGGGGTAGCACAGATACGCAGTATTTT.

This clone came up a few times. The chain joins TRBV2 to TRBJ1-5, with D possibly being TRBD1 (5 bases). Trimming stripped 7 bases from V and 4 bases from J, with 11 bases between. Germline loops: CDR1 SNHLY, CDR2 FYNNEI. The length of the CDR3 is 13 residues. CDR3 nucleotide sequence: TGTGCCAGCATGGAGGGGATAAATCAGCCCCAGCATTTT. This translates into CASMEGINQPQHF. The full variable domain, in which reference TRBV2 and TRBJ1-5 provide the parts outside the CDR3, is EPEVTQTPSHQVTQMGQEVILRCVPISNHLYFYWYRQILGQKVEFLVSFYNNEISEKSEIFDDQFSVERPDGSNFTLKIRSTKLEDSAMYFCASMEGINQPQHFGDGTRLSIL.

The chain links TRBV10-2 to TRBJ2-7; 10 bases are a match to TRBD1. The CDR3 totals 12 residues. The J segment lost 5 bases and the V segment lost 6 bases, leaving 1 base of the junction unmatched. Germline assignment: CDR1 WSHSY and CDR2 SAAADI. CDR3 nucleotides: TGCGCCAGCAGCGGACAGGGGGACGAGCAGTACTTC. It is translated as CASSGQGDEQYF.

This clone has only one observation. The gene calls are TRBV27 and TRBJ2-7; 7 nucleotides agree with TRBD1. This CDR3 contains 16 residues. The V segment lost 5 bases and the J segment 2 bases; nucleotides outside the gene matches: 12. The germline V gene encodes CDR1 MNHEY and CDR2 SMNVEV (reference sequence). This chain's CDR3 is CASSRLTPGTAYEQYF. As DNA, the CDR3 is TGTGCCAGCAGTAGGCTAACCCCCGGGACAGCCTACGAGCAGTACTTC.

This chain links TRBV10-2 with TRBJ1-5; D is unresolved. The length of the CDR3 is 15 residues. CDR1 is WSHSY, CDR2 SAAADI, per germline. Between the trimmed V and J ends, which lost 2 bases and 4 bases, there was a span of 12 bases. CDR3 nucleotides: TGCGCCAGCAGTGAGGGAAGGGAGAAAAATCAGCCCCAGCATTTT. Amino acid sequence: CASSEGREKNQPQHF.

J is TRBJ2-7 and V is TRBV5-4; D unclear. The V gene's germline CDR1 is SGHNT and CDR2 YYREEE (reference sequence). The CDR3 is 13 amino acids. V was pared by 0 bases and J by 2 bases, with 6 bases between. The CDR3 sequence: CASSLAFAYEQYF. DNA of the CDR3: TGTGCCAGCAGCTTGGCCTTTGCCTACGAGCAGTACTTC. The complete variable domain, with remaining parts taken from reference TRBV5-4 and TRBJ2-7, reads ETGVTQSPTHLIKTRGQQVTLRCSSQSGHNTVSWYQQALGQGPQFIFQYYREEENGRGNFPPRFSGLQFPNYSSELNVNALELDDSALYLCASSLAFAYEQYFGPGTRLTVT.

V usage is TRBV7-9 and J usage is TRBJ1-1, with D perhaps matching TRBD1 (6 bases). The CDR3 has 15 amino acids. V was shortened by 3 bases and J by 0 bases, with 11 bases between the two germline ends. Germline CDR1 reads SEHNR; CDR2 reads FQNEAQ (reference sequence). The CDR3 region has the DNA TGTGCCAGCAGCTTTACAGGGAACATGAACACTGAAGCTTTCTTT. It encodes CASSFTGNMNTEAFF.

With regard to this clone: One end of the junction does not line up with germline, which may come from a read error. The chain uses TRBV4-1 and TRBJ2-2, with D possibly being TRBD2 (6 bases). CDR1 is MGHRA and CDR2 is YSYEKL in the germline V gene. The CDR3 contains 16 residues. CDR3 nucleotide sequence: TGCGCCAGCAGCCACTTTGGGGGGATGAACCCCGGGGAGCTGTTTTTT. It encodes CASSHFGGMNPGELFF.

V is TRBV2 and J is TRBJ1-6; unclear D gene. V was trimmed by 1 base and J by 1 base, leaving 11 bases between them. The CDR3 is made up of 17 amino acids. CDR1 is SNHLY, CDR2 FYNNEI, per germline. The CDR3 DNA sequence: TGTGCCAGCAGTGAAGTTTCGAGATGGTCCTATAATTCACCCCTCCACTTT. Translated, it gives CASSEVSRWSYNSPLHF.

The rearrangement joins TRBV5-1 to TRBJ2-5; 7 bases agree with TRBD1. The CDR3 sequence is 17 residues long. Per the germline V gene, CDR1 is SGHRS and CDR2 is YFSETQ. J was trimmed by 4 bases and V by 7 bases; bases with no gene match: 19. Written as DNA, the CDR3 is TGCGCCAGCCAGGGGGACAGTTTAGCTTTGCAAGGAGAGACCCAGTACTTC. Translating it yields CASQGDSLALQGETQYF.

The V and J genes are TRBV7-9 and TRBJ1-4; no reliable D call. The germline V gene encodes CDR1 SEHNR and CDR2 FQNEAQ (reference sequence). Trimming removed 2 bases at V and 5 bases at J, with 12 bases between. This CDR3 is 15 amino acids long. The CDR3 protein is CASSLSTQQNEKLFF. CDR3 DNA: TGTGCCAGCAGCTTATCAACACAGCAGAATGAAAAACTGTTTTTT.

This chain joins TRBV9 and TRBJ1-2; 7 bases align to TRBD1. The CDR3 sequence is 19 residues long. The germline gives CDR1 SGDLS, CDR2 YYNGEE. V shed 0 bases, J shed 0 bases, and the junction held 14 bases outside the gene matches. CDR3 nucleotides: TGTGCCAGCAGCGTAGGAGGAGTCCCGGGACAGTGGTCTAACTATGGCTACACCTTC. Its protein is CASSVGGVPGQWSNYGYTF.

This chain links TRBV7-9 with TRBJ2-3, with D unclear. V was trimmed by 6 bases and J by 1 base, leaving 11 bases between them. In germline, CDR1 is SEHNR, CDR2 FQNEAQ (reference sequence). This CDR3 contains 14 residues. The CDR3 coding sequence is TGTGCCAGCAGACCCCGAGGAGGCACAGATACGCAGTATTTT. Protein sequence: CASRPRGGTDTQYF. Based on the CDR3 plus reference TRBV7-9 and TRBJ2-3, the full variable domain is DTGVSQNPRHKITKRGQNVTFRCDPISEHNRLYWYRQTLGQGPEFLTYFQNEAQLEKSRLLSDRFSAERPKGSFSTLEIQRTEQGDSAMYLCASRPRGGTDTQYFGPGTRLTVL.

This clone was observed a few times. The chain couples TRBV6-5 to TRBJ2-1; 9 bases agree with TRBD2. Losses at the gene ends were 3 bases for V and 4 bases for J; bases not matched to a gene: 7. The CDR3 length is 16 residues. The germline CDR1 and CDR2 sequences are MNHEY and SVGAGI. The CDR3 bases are TGTGCCAGCAGTTATACGGCGGGGGGGGATTACAATGAGCAGTTCTTC. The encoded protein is CASSYTAGGDYNEQFF.

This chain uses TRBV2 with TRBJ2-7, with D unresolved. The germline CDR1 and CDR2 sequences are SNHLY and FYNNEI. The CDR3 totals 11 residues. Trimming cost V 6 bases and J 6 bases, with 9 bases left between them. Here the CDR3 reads CASSQISEQYF. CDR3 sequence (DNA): TGTGCCAGCAGCCAAATTAGCGAGCAGTACTTC.

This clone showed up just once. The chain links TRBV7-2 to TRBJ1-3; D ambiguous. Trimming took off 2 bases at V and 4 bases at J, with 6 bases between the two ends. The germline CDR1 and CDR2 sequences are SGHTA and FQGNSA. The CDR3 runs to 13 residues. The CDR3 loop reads CASSLTQGNTIYF. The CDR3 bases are TGTGCCAGCAGCTTAACACAAGGAAACACCATATATTTT.

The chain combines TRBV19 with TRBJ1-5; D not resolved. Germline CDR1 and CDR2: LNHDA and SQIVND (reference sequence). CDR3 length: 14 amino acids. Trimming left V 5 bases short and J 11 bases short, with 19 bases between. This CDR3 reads CASSPFASSSAQHF. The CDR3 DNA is TGTGCCAGTAGTCCGTTCGCTAGTAGTTCAGCCCAGCATTTT.

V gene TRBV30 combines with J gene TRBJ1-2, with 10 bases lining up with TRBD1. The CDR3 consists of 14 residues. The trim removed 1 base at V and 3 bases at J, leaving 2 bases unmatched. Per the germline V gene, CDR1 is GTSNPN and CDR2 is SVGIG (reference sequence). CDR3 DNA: TGTGCCTGGAGTGGGACAGGGGGAGACTATGGCTACACCTTC. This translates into CAWSGTGGDYGYTF.

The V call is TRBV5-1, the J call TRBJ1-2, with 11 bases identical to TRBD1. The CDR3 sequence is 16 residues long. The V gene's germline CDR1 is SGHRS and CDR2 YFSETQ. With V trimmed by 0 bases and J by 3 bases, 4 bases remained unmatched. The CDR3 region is CASSLGTGGEYYGYTF. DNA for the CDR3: TGCGCCAGCAGCTTGGGGACAGGGGGCGAGTACTATGGCTACACCTTC.

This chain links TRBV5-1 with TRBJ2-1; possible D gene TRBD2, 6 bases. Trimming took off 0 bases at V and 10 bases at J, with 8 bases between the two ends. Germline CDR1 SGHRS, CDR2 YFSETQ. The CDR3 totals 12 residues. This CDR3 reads CASSLGLAEQFF. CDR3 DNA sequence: TGCGCCAGCAGCTTGGGCCTAGCGGAGCAGTTCTTC.